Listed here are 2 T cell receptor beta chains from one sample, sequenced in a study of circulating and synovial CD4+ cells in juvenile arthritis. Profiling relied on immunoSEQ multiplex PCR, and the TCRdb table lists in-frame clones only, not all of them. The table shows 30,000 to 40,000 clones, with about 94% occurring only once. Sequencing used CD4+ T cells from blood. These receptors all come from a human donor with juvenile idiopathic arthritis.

The CDR3: CASRSWGGGYEQYF. CDR3 nucleotides: TGTGCCAGCAGGTCGTGGGGCGGGGGGTACGAGCAGTACTTC. The chain recombines TRBV13 with TRBJ2-7; 8 bases match TRBD2. The germline V gene encodes CDR1 PRHDT and CDR2 FYEKMQ (reference sequence). The CDR3 loop spans 14 amino acids. V lost 6 bases and J lost 4; bases outside the gene matches: 8. The full variable domain, its missing parts supplied by reference TRBV13 and TRBJ2-7, is AAGVIQSPRHLIKEKRETATLKCYPIPRHDTVYWYQQGPGQDPQFLISFYEKMQSDKGSIPDRFSAQQFSDYHSELNMSSLELGDSALYFCASRSWGGGYEQYFGPGTRLTVT.

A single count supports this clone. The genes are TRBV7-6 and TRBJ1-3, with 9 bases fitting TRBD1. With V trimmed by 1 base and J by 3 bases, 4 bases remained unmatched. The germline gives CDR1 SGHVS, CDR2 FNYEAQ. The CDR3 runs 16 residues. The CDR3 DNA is TGTGCCAGCAGCTTAGGGACAGGGGCAGGTGGAAACACCATATATTTT. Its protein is CASSLGTGAGGNTIYF.